These 19 T cell receptor beta chains originate from one sample sequenced in a study of cytomegalovirus exposure and HLA in healthy donors (dated by TCRdb to about 2017). The library was built by means of the immunoSEQ multiplex PCR assay. For the multiplex PCR, a mixture combining 60 forward primers for TCR Vbeta segments and 13 reverse primers for TCR Jbeta segments was used. Here the immuneACCESS table is served through TCRdb, limited to in-frame sequences with V and J called. Missing clones are a known gap in these copies; in checked studies unresolved V genes cover under half, and the rest lacks a known reason. In this sample the table shows approximately 190,000 clones, roughly 80% of which occur a single time. The top ten clonotypes cover approximately 2.1% of the sample. The sequencing input was PBMCs. These receptors all come from a woman under 40 in good health and CMV-seropositive.

Points on this clone: A read error may produce the germline difference seen at one junction end. V is TRBV28 and J is TRBJ1-2; TRBD1 is a possible D gene (6 bases). Germline V gene lookup returns CDR1 MDHEN and CDR2 SYDVKM. This CDR3 spans 12 amino acids. The CDR3 DNA sequence: TGTGCCAGCAGTTTATTGGGGGCTGGCCACACCTTC. Its protein product is CASSLLGAGHTF.

J is TRBJ2-5 and V is TRBV6-5; D not certain. V was trimmed by 4 bases and J by 5 bases, leaving 14 bases between them. CDR3 length equals 14 residues. Germline assignment: CDR1 MNHEY and CDR2 SVGAGI. For the CDR3, the DNA is TGTGCCAGCAGTTCGTTGGCTCGGCGGGAGACCCAGTACTTC. Amino acid sequence: CASSSLARRETQYF.

This chain joins TRBV19 and TRBJ1-4, with D possibly TRBD1 on 6 matching bases. Looked up from germline, CDR1 is LNHDA and CDR2 is SQIVND (reference sequence). The CDR3 runs to 14 residues. Trimming cost V 6 bases and J 3 bases, with 11 bases left between them. The CDR3 here is CASSTGFPNEKLFF. The DNA for the CDR3 is TGTGCCAGTAGCACAGGGTTTCCTAATGAAAAACTGTTTTTT.

The chain uses TRBV6-1 and TRBJ1-3; no firm D call. Trimming cost V 4 bases and J 0 bases, with 10 bases left between them. The CDR3 has 15 amino acids. Per the germline V gene, CDR1 is MNHNS and CDR2 is SASEGT. The CDR3 is CASSAIRVSGNTIYF. CDR3 in DNA: TGTGCCAGCAGTGCAATACGAGTCTCTGGAAACACCATATATTTT.

V is TRBV4-2 and J is TRBJ1-5, with 7 bases aligning to TRBD1. CDR1 and CDR2 from the germline V gene are LGHNA and YNFKEQ. Germline trimming cut 2 bases from V and 4 bases from J; bases unmatched to any gene: 5. The length of the CDR3 is 15 residues. DNA of the CDR3: TGTGCCAGCAGCCAACGACAGGGATTTAATCAGCCCCAGCATTTT. Protein sequence: CASSQRQGFNQPQHF.

The CDR3 nucleotides read TGTGCCACCGGACTAGCTTACGAGCAGTACTTC. Protein: CATGLAYEQYF. The chain joins TRBV19 to TRBJ2-7, with 8 positions matching TRBD2. Germline lookup yields CDR1 LNHDA and CDR2 SQIVND (reference sequence). Trimming at V came to 10 bases and at J to 4 bases, leaving 3 bases not matched to a gene. The CDR3 runs to 11 residues.

The chain has TRBV4-3 and TRBJ2-7, with D maybe TRBD1 (5 bases). The length of the CDR3 is 15 residues. The V gene lost 4 bases and the J gene lost 2 bases, with 15 bases spanning the gap. CDR1 LGHNA and CDR2 YSLEER come from the germline V gene. The CDR3 DNA sequence: TGCGCCAGCAGCCTGCAGACAGCTCCTACCTACGAGCAGTACTTC. Translated, it gives CASSLQTAPTYEQYF.

There are a few counts of this clone. V is TRBV5-4 and J is TRBJ1-1; tentative D call: TRBD1 (6 bases). The CDR3 runs to 15 residues. Germline V lookup: CDR1 SGHNT, CDR2 YYREEE (reference sequence). V was pared by 1 base and J by 1 base, with 11 bases between. DNA for the CDR3: TGTGCCAGCAGCTTGCTTTCACAGGGGAACACTGAAGCTTTCTTT. Residues: CASSLLSQGNTEAFF. The complete variable domain, with remaining parts taken from reference TRBV5-4 and TRBJ1-1, reads ETGVTQSPTHLIKTRGQQVTLRCSSQSGHNTVSWYQQALGQGPQFIFQYYREEENGRGNFPPRFSGLQFPNYSSELNVNALELDDSALYLCASSLLSQGNTEAFFGQGTRLTVV.

V is TRBV10-3 and J is TRBJ1-1, with D maybe TRBD1 (6 bases). The germline V and J ends were trimmed by 4 bases and 6 bases, with 9 bases remaining between them. Germline CDR1 reads ENHRY; CDR2 reads SYGVKD. The CDR3 is made up of 12 amino acids. The CDR3 loop reads CAISARTAEAFF. CDR3 nucleotides: TGTGCCATCAGTGCTAGGACAGCTGAAGCTTTCTTT.

Here the CDR3 reads CASSFFSTQSGYNEQFF. CDR3 nucleotide sequence: TGTGCCAGCAGTTTCTTTTCCACACAATCAGGGTACAATGAGCAGTTCTTC. The chain carries TRBV11-1 and TRBJ2-1, with TRBD1 as a possible D gene (5 bases). Germline CDR1 reads SGHAT; CDR2 reads FQDESV (reference sequence). V dropped 6 bases and J dropped 4 bases, with 22 bases sitting between them. This CDR3 contains 17 residues.

The genes are TRBV7-2 and TRBJ1-1; D is possibly TRBD1 (6 bases). From germline, CDR1 is SGHTA and CDR2 FQGNSA. This CDR3 region has 15 residues. V lost 0 bases to trimming and J lost 3 bases, with 11 bases between them. CDR3 DNA: TGTGCCAGCAGCTTAGCAAGTAACAGGGACACTGAAGCTTTCTTT. This translates into CASSLASNRDTEAFF.

The CDR3 sequence is CASSRQGTVSTDTQYF. The CDR3 DNA reads TGTGCCAGCAGCCGACAGGGGACGGTTAGCACAGATACGCAGTATTTT. The chain has TRBV5-4 and TRBJ2-3, with 8 positions matching TRBD1. The CDR3 length is 16 residues. The trim removed 4 bases at V and 0 bases at J, leaving 7 bases unmatched. Germline lookup yields CDR1 SGHNT and CDR2 YYREEE (reference sequence).

This chain connects TRBV10-3 to TRBJ1-4, with TRBD1 identical over 7 bases. V lost 0 bases and J lost 8; bases outside the gene matches: 3. Germline CDR1 is ENHRY and CDR2 is SYGVKD. This CDR3 comprises 14 residues. The CDR3 loop is CAISESMDREKLFF. DNA of the CDR3: TGTGCCATCAGTGAGTCAATGGACAGGGAAAAACTGTTTTTT.

The chain links TRBV19 to TRBJ1-4, with D perhaps matching TRBD1 (5 bases). Germline V gene lookup returns CDR1 LNHDA and CDR2 SQIVND (reference sequence). This CDR3 region has 14 residues. V was clipped by 6 bases and J by 6 bases, with 14 bases between them. CDR3: CASRPGGGDEKLFF. In DNA form, the CDR3 reads TGTGCCAGTAGGCCGGGGGGTGGCGATGAAAAACTGTTTTTT.

This sequence joins TRBV5-1 and TRBJ1-2; D is perhaps TRBD1 (6 bases). The CDR3 totals 16 residues. Per the germline V gene, CDR1 is SGHRS and CDR2 is YFSETQ. V was cut by 3 bases and J by 5 bases, with 20 bases left in between. CDR3 region: CASSSGQSKAPYGYTF. In DNA form, the CDR3 reads TGCGCCAGCAGCTCGGGACAATCTAAAGCCCCATATGGCTACACCTTC.

The V and J genes are TRBV7-3 and TRBJ2-7; no definite D call. From germline, CDR1 is SGHTA and CDR2 FQGTGA. This CDR3 spans 16 amino acids. With 4 bases removed from V and 6 bases from J, the gap between germline ends came to 22 bases. The DNA for the CDR3 is TGTGCCAGCAGCTCACCCCTCCCTCGTTTAGCTGGCGAGCAGTACTTC. The encoded protein is CASSSPLPRLAGEQYF.

This rearrangement joins TRBV19 to TRBJ2-1; TRBD1 agrees at 9 bases. V lost 1 base and J lost 6; bases outside the gene matches: 7. CDR1 and CDR2 from the germline V gene are LNHDA and SQIVND (reference sequence). CDR3 size: 16 residues. The CDR3 here is CASSIGGQGRGNEQFF. CDR3 nucleotides: TGTGCCAGTAGTATAGGGGGACAGGGAAGAGGCAATGAGCAGTTCTTC.

The chain is built from TRBV2 and TRBJ1-2; 8 nucleotides align to TRBD1. The V segment lost 6 bases and the J segment 6 bases; nucleotides outside the gene matches: 6. Germline V gives CDR1 SNHLY, CDR2 FYNNEI. The CDR3 extends over 13 amino acids. The CDR3 is CASSLDRGDGYTF. The CDR3 bases are TGTGCCAGCAGCTTAGACAGGGGCGATGGCTACACCTTC.

In this sample, this clone turned up once. The chain uses TRBV28 and TRBJ1-1, with D unclear. CDR1 MDHEN and CDR2 SYDVKM come from the germline V gene. Between the trimmed V and J ends, which lost 8 bases and 0 bases, there was a span of 4 bases. The CDR3 totals 11 residues. This chain's CDR3 is CASRLNTEAFF. DNA for the CDR3: TGTGCCAGCCGTCTGAACACTGAAGCTTTCTTT.